This T cell receptor beta chain was profiled in a study of cytomegalovirus exposure and HLA in healthy donors (dated by TCRdb to 2015 to 2018). As for the study more broadly: An earlier analysis of roughly 610 of the donors reported approximately 300 Gb of sequence data and 117 million unique TCR beta sequences obtained from about 179 million T cells. Roughly 290 gigabases of sequencing data and approximately 92 million unique TCR sequences made up an early release that covered some 640 HLA-typed donors. The genetic ancestry cluster associated with self-reported Caucasian donors included roughly 84% of the 398 genotyped donors. The study aimed to test whether cataloging public T cell receptors could reveal signatures of past pathogen exposure. The study profiled the T cell repertoires of about 640 subjects by immunosequencing and related them to cytomegalovirus serostatus. Along with the approximately 600-subject first cohort, a separate validation cohort of around 110 different subjects was used. To predict cytomegalovirus infection status, the study brought together high-throughput TCR immunosequencing, statistical association of individual TCRs with disease status, and machine learning. A later analysis re-analyzed previously published TCR beta repertoires from 550 to 700 donors and added high-resolution HLA genotyping to study TCR occurrence patterns. The later analysis used no new phenotypic data to find candidate immune exposures, relying instead on TCR beta sequences and their occurrence across donors. An earlier analysis of several hundred of the donors applied high-throughput TCR beta sequencing to assess whether each TCR beta V gene segment acted as functional or pseudogenic. Donor age, sex, ethnicity and CMV serostatus were compiled together with the repertoire data. Genome-wide SNP genotypes for about three fifths of the 666 donors were used in a later genetic analysis, which treated that subset as a discovery cohort. Every discovery cohort repertoire had been produced on one sequencing platform. Class I and class II HLA loci were covered by the typing at four-digit resolution. The number of donors typed differed by locus, with roughly 620-630 for A, B, C, DRB1 and DQB1, around 500 for DQA1, about 610 for DPA1, and roughly 450 for DPB1. Several DR-DQ haplotypes were treated as single units for association and clustering because of strong linkage in the cohort. Among about 410 genotyped donors of the cohort, an average of about 220,000 unique TCR beta nucleotide sequences was sequenced per donor, of which 15% to 20% were non-productive.

Of note for this clone: Its cognate antigen has yet to be identified. The record has no base qualities; no much larger clone is one base away.

Including cysteine and phenylalanine, the CDR3 has 18 amino acids. Only CDR3 DNA is held: 54 bases, read in frame from base 1. Trimming takes 3 bases off V and 4 bases off J; junction bases not matched to a gene: 14. The CDR1 and CDR2 encoded by the germline V gene are SGHVS and FQNEAQ. Results and caveats for the whole study, not just this receptor: In a later analysis, the rate of TCR association differed among HLA loci, with DRB1 alleles having the most associated TCRs and HLA-C alleles having the fewest. In a later genetic analysis, a missense DCLRE1C variant was associated with V-gene and J-gene trimming of TCR beta chains, and the association was replicated in an independent cohort. Compared with equally common non-associated chains, HLA-associated TCR beta chains in a later analysis were more clonally expanded and had lower generation probabilities. Linkage disequilibrium might explain the correlated functional status among segregating V segments, but an unknown experimental factor could not be excluded. In both the original and validation cohorts, the classifier was reported to diagnose cytomegalovirus status with high specificity and sensitivity. Sequencing depth was assumed to be roughly uniform across donors in the presence/absence analyses, though that assumption may not hold. In this cohort, only TCR beta chains were sequenced, and detectable features were limited by the absence of alpha or paired-chain data. In vitro tests confirmed that a few of the cytomegalovirus-associated TCR beta chains recognize cytomegalovirus antigens. A further reported finding was that TCR beta sequences accurately predicted the HLA-A and HLA-B alleles for most subjects in the first cohort. Because counts were too low, seventeen rarely observed V segments, including chromosome 9 orphons, were left out of the earlier analysis of 587 of the donors. In a later genetic analysis, fewer N-insertions in productive TCRs were reported among donors in an Asian-associated ancestry cluster than the approximately 670-donor mean. Most CMV-associated TCR beta chains appeared to be HLA-restricted in a later analysis, and the HLA associations seemed to be driven largely by CMV exposure. For the cohort, immune exposure information was limited to CMV serostatus. In an earlier analysis of approximately 590 of the donors, most TCR beta V segments were observed in productive rearrangements about 90% or about 30% of the time, broadly matching IMGT annotations. HLA typing was unavailable for some donors at each locus, so association tests used only the typed subset. When HLA alleles, especially DR and DQ, strongly co-occurred, TCR associations were difficult to assign to individual alleles. While some public TCRs were present in many individuals, most TCR sequences turned up only very rarely across donors. A later analysis reported that several top co-occurrence clusters appeared linked to parvovirus B19, influenza, CMV and Epstein-Barr virus. A cluster of highly shared sequence variants was judged likely to be a technical artifact of the sequencing pipeline. Some IMGT-functional V segments, including TRBV6-2 and TRBV6-3, could not be told apart with the 87-base-pair reads, so those segments were excluded. A total of 164 TCR beta chains were listed by the study as associated with cytomegalovirus. Specific HLA alleles were associated with 15,000 to 20,000 TCR beta sequences at a false discovery rate of 0.05 in a later analysis. According to the authors, the approach could potentially be generalized to other disease states and immunological phenotypes.

Receptor libraries were prepared by the immunoSEQ multiplex PCR assay. For the multiplex PCR, a mixture combining 60 forward primers for TCR Vbeta segments and 13 reverse primers for TCR Jbeta segments was used. The CDR3 region of rearranged TCR beta genes was amplified from genomic DNA by a multiplex PCR assay. On the Illumina HiSeq System, the amplified TCR beta libraries were sequenced as 87-base-pair reads. The original pipeline was this. A later analysis tallied around 87 million unique TCR beta chains across the approximately 670 repertoires, and around 10 million of those chains were shared by two or more donors. Raw reads were error-corrected and collapsed into unique sequences with a nearest-neighbor algorithm that merged closely related sequences to remove PCR and sequencing errors. Alignment of CDR3 sequences to IMGT reference sequences was used to assign V, D and J gene segments. For a sequence to be retained, a match of at least six nucleotides to both a V gene segment and a J gene segment was required. Rearrangements were called productive when the CDR3 lacked stop codons and stayed in frame with V and J; all others were non-productive. CDR3 was defined by IMGT convention, running from the second conserved V-encoded cysteine to the conserved J-encoded phenylalanine. The earlier analysis of 587 of the donors excluded sequences that lacked an unambiguous match to a single V gene segment. An earlier analysis of approximately 590 of the donors called V segments functional above 56.7% productive rearrangements and segregating when the between-donor standard deviation exceeded 5%. A statistical classification framework was developed to diagnose cytomegalovirus status using the catalog of TCR beta chain sequences. In a later analysis, V and J genes were assigned by comparing TCR nucleotide sequences against IMGT/GENE-DB human TR gene sequences. Using the TCRdist pipeline, a later analysis assigned CDR3 sequences along with most-parsimonious VDJ recombination scenarios. In a later analysis, each TCR beta chain was defined by its CDR3 amino acid sequence together with its V-gene family, and reads lacking a unique V-gene family were excluded. A later analysis removed 592 highly shared, low-generation-probability nucleotide sequences to deal with suspected cross-contamination and a sequencing artifact. In a later analysis, a clonal expansion index was calculated for each public chain from normalized within-repertoire ranks of inferred template counts. In a later analysis, generation probabilities were computed using a VDJ recombination model fitted to out-of-frame rearrangements, and the results were checked against IGoR. In a later analysis, hypergeometric tests were used to score TCR-TCR, TCR-HLA and TCR-CMV co-occurrence, with a repertoire-size bias correction applied to TCR pairs. In a later analysis, false discovery rates were estimated by permuting HLA or CMV assignments 20 times. In a later analysis, co-occurring TCRs were grouped using DBSCAN, and TCRdist sequence similarity was added for clustering within HLA-allele-positive subsets. Repertoires with fewer than 30,000 or more than 120,000 public chains were left out of co-occurrence clustering, as were about 5 repertoires with anomalous nucleotide sharing. Imported from immuneACCESS, the table was reduced by TCRdb to in-frame sequences with V and J called. These copies leave out some clones; in studies compared against another copy, an unresolved V gene accounts for under half, and the cause of the remainder is not known. V and J calls and clone size are copied from that table; D and trimming were computed from the DNA. This sample lists under 150,000 clones; around 76% were detected once. Jointly, the top ten make up around 1.8% of the sample.

The cohort consisted of 670 or so healthy bone marrow donors. Cohort members were all nominally healthy when sampled, although unrecorded immune exposures were likely present. The donor tested CMV seronegative, placing the donor among the 350 to 400 seronegative members of the cohort. Each donor provided a peripheral blood sample, and peripheral blood mononuclear cells were used for TCR beta sequencing. Genomic DNA extraction from the blood cell samples was performed with the Qiagen DNeasy Blood Extraction Kit. The rearrangement combines TRBV7-8 with TRBJ2-1, with 8 bases aligning to TRBD2. The sequencing input was PBMCs. This sequence was found in a woman in her forties or fifties in good health and CMV-seronegative. The nucleotides read TGTGCCAGCAGCTTGAAATATAGCGGGATGGTAGTGTACAATGAGCAGTTCTTC. Translated, it gives CASSLKYSGMVVYNEQFF.